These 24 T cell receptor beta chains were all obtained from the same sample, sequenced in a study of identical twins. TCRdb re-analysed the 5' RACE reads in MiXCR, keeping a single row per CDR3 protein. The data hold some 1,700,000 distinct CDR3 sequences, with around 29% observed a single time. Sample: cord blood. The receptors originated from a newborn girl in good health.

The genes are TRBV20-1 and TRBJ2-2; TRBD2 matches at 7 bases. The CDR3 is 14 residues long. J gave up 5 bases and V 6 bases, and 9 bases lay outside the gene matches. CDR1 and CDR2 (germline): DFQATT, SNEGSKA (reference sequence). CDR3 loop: CSAQGLEGTGELFF. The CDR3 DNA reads TGCAGTGCCCAAGGACTAGAGGGGACCGGGGAGCTGTTTTTT.

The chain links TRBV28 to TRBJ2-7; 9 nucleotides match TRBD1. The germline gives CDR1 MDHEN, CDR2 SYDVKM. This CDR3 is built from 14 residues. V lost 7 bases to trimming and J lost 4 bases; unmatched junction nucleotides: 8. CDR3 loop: CASTPGQGGYEQYF. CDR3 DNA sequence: TGTGCCAGCACACCGGGACAGGGTGGTTACGAGCAGTACTTC.

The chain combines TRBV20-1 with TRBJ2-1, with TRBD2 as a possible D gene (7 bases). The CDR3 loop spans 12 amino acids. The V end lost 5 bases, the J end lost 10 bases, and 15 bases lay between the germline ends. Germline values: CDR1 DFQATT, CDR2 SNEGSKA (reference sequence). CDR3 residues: CSAERGDYEQFF. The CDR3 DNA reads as TGCAGTGCTGAAAGGGGGGACTACGAGCAGTTCTTC.

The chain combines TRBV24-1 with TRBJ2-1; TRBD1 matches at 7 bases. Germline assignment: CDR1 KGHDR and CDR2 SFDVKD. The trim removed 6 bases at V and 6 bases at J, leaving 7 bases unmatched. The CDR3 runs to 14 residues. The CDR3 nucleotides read TGTGCCACCAGTACCGGGACAGATCCCAATGAGCAGTTCTTC. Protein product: CATSTGTDPNEQFF.

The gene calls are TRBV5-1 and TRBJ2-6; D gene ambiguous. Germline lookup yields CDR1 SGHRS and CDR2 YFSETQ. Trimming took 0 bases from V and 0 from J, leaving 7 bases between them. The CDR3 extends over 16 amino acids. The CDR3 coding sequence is TGCGCCAGCAGCTTGGAGGTATCCTCTGGGGCCAACGTCCTGACTTTC. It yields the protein CASSLEVSSGANVLTF.

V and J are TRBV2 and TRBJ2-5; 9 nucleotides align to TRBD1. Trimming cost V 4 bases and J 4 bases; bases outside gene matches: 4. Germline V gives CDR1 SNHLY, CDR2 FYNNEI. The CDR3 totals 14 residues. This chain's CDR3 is CASSGGQGPETQYF. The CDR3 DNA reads TGTGCCAGCAGTGGGGGACAGGGTCCAGAGACCCAGTACTTC. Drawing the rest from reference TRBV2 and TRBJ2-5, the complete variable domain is EPEVTQTPSHQVTQMGQEVILRCVPISNHLYFYWYRQILGQKVEFLVSFYNNEISEKSEIFDDQFSVERPDGSNFTLKIRSTKLEDSAMYFCASSGGQGPETQYFGPGTRLLVL.

The CDR3 protein is CASSRDQNIQYF. In DNA, the CDR3 is TGCGCCAGCAGCCGAGATCAGAACATTCAGTACTTC. The V gene is TRBV4-1, the J gene TRBJ2-4; the D is unclear. V was pared by 4 bases and J by 7 bases, with 8 bases between. The CDR3 loop spans 12 amino acids. Looked up from germline, CDR1 is MGHRA and CDR2 is YSYEKL.

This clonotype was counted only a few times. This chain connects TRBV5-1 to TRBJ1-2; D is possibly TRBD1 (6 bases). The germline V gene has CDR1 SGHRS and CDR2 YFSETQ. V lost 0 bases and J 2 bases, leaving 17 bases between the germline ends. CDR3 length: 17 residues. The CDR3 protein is CASSLDFQGYLNYGYTF. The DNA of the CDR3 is TGCGCCAGCAGCTTGGATTTCCAGGGGTACCTCAACTATGGCTACACCTTC. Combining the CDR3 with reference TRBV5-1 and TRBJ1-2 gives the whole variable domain KAGVTQTPRYLIKTRGQQVTLSCSPISGHRSVSWYQQTPGQGLQFLFEYFSETQRNKGNFPGRFSGRQFSNSRSEMNVSTLELGDSALYLCASSLDFQGYLNYGYTFGSGTRLTVV.

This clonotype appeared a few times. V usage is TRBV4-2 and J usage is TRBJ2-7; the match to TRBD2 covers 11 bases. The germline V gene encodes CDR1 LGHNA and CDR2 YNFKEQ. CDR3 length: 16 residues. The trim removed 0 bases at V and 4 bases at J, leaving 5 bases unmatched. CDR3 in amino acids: CASSQDRTSGLYEQYF. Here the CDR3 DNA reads TGTGCCAGCAGCCAAGATCGGACTAGCGGGCTTTACGAGCAGTACTTC.

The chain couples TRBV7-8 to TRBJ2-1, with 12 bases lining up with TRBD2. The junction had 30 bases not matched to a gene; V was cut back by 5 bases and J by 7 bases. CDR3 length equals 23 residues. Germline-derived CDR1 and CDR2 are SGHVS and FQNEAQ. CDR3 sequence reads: CASSPTKSGLAGRVAPSTNEQFF. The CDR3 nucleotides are TGTGCCAGCAGCCCAACCAAGTCCGGACTAGCGGGACGAGTTGCCCCTAGCACAAATGAGCAGTTCTTC.

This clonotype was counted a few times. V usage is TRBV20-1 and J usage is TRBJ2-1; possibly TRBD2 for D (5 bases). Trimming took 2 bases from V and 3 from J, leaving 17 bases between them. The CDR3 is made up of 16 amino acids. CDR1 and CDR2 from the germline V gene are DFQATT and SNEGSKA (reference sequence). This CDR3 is CSARMVVALVYNEQFF. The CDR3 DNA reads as TGCAGTGCTAGAATGGTCGTAGCGTTGGTCTACAATGAGCAGTTCTTC.

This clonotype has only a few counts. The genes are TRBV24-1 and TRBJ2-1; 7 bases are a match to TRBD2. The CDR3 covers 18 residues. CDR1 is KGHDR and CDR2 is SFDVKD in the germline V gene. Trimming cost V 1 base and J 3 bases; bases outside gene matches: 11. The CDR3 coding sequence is TGTGCCACCAGTGATTTTAGAGGACTAGTGAGGGTCTACAATGAGCAGTTCTTC. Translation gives CATSDFRGLVRVYNEQFF.

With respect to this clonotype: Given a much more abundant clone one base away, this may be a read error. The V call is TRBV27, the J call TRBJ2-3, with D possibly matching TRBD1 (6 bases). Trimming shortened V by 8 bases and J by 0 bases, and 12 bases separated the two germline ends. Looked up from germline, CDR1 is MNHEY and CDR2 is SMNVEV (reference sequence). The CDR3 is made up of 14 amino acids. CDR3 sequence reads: CASSAGESTDTQYF. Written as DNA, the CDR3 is TGTGCCAGCTCCGCAGGGGAGAGCACAGATACGCAGTATTTT.

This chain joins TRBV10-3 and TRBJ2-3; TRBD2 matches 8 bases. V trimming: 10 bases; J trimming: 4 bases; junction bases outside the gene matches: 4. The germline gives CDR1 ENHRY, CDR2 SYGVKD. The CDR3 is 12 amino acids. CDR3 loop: CASGRMSDTQYF. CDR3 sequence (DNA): TGTGCCAGCGGGAGGATGTCAGATACGCAGTATTTT.

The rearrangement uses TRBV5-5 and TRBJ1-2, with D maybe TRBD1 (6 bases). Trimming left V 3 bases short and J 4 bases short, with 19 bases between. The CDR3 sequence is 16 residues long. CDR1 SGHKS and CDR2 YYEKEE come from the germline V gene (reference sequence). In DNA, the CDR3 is TGTGCCAGCAGCTCTCGGACAGCTCGGTATGGCTATGGCTACACCTTC. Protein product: CASSSRTARYGYGYTF.

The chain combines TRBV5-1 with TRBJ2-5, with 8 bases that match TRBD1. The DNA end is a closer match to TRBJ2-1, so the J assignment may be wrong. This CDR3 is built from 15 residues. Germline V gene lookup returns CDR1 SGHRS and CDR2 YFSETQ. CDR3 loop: CASSSDRGMRETQFF. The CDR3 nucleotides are TGCGCCAGCAGCTCCGACAGGGGTATGAGAGAGACCCAGTTCTTC.

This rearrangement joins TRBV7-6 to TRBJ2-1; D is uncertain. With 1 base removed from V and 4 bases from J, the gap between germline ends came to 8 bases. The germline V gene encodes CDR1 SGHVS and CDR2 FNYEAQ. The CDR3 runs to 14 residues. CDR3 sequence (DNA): TGTGCCAGCAGCTTAGTGGATGGGTACAATGAGCAGTTCTTC. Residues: CASSLVDGYNEQFF.

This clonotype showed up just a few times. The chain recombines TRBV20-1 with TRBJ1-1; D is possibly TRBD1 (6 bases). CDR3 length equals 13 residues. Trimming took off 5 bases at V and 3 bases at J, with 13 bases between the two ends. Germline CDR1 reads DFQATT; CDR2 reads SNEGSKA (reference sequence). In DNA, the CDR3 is TGCAGTGCTGCCGAGGGGGTTTACACTGAAGCTTTCTTT. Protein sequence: CSAAEGVYTEAFF.

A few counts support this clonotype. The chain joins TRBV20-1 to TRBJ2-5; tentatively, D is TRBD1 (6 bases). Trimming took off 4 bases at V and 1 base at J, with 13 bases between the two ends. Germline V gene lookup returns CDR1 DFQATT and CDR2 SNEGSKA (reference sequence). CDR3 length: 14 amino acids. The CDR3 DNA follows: TGCAGTGCTACTCAGAGACAGGCCCAAGAGACCCAGTACTTC. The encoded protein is CSATQRQAQETQYF.

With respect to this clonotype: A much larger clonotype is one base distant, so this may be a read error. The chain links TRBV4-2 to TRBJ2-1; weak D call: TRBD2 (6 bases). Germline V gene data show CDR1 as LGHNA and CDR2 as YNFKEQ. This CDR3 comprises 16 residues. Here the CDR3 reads CAGSQDWGGDYNEQFF. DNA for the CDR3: TGTGCCGGCAGCCAAGATTGGGGCGGGGATTACAATGAGCAGTTCTTC.

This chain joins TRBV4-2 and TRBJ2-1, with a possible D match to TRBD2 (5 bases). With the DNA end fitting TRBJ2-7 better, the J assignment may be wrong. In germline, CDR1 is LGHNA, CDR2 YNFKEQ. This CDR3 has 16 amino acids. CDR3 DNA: TGTGCCAGCAGCCAGGCCACTAGACTCTCCTACAATGAGCAGTACTTC. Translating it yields CASSQATRLSYNEQYF.

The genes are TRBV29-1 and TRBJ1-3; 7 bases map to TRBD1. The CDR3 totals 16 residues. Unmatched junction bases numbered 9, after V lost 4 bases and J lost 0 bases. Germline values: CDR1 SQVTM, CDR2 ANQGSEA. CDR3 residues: CSVVPGTDFSGNTIYF. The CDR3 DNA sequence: TGCAGCGTTGTCCCCGGGACAGACTTCTCTGGAAACACCATATATTTT.

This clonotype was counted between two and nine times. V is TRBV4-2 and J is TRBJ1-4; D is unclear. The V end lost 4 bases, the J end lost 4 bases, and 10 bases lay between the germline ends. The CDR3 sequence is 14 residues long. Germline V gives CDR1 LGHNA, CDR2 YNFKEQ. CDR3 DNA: TGTGCCAGCAGCCCCCTGGCCTTTAATGAAAAACTGTTTTTT. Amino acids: CASSPLAFNEKLFF.

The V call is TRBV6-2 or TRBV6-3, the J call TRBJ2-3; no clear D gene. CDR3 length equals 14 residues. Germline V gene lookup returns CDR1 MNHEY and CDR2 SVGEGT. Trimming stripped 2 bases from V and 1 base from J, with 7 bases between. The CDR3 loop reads CASSYITGTDTQYF. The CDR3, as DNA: TGTGCCAGCAGTTACATTACAGGCACAGATACGCAGTATTTT.